Given below is one TCR beta chain in context. These data belong to a study of blood T cell repertoires in COVID-19. Study summary: Material from acute and convalescent COVID-19 was sourced from the United States, Italy and Spain. T cells, B-cell-depleted T cells, or PBMCs supplied cDNA or gDNA.

There are 13 residues in the CDR3. V shed 7 bases and J 5 bases; nucleotides not matched to a gene: 3. Germline V CDR1 and CDR2: MDHEN, SYDVKM. Seattle cases were enrolled at active infection and followed longitudinally. In the original workflow: Reference gene primer amplification gave estimated nucleated cell counts. TCRdb keeps only in-frame clones here, not all; method: immunoSEQ multiplex PCR. That table gives V, J and clone size, and the DNA gave D and trimming. The sample contains some 50,000 clones, around 86% of which appear only once. The clonotype was recovered from a woman of 80 years or more with COVID-19, enrolled during active disease. This chain joins TRBV28 and TRBJ2-2; 8 bases match TRBD2. Sequencing was done on a sample of peripheral blood. CDR3 in amino acids: CASKPGGTGELFF. The CDR3 DNA reads as TGTGCCAGCAAGCCGGGGGGGACCGGGGAGCTGTTTTTT.